These T cell receptor beta chains were read from a single sample in a study of cytomegalovirus exposure and HLA in healthy donors. Here immunoSEQ multiplex PCR was the method, and the copy in TCRdb shows in-frame clones only, minus some. The sample gives about 150,000 clones, 60% to 80% of which show up once; under 5.5% is in the top ten. The sequencing input was PBMCs. These TCRs come from a man aged 45-60 years in good health and CMV-seropositive. Each CDR3 is given with its conserved first and last residue. D genes are given only for firm matches. Size values are once, few and many counts, or a class for expanded clones, and some rows have none.

TRBJ2-1	NA	NA	TRBV9	TGTGCCAGCGGTAGGGATAGCGGAAAGTACAATGAGCAGTTCTTC	CASGRDSGKYNEQFF
TRBJ2-1	NA	few	TRBV7-9	TGTGCCAGCAGCTTAGGACAGCATAGCTCCTACAATGAGCAGTTCTTC	CASSLGQHSSYNEQFF
TRBJ2-1	NA	NA	TRBV6-5	TGTGCCAGCGCCGGGGGATCGTCCTACAATGAGCAGTTCTTC	CASAGGSSYNEQFF
TRBJ2-1	TRBD2	NA	TRBV4-1	TGCGCCAGCAGCCAAGATACGGGGACTAGCGGGACTCTTGAGCAGTTCTTC	CASSQDTGTSGTLEQFF
TRBJ1-2	TRBD1	NA	TRBV29-1	TGCAGCGTTGGTGACAGGGCTACTGGCTACACCTTC	CSVGDRATGYTF
TRBJ2-3	TRBD1	NA	TRBV25-1	TGTGCCAGCGGAGGGACAGGTAGCACAGATACGCAGTATTTT	CASGGTGSTDTQYF
TRBJ2-2	TRBD2	once	TRBV5-6	TGTGCCAGCAGCTTGTGGCTAGCGGGAGCAACCGGGGAGCTGTTTTTT	CASSLWLAGATGELFF
TRBJ1-2	NA	NA	TRBV28	TGTGCCAGCAGTTTGGGAGGGCAGGGTGGCGGCTACACCTTC	CASSLGGQGGGYTF
TRBJ1-1	TRBD1	NA	TRBV7-9	TGTTCCAGCAGCATCCTTGGACAGGGAAGCACTGAAGCTTTCTTT	CSSSILGQGSTEAFF
TRBJ2-3	NA	few	TRBV19	TGTGCCAGTAGCCTAGCGTATAGCACAGATACGCAGTATTTT	CASSLAYSTDTQYF
TRBJ1-3	TRBD1	NA	TRBV29-1	TGCAGCGTTGTTGTAAGGGGGCGCGAGGGAAACACCATATATTTT	CSVVVRGREGNTIYF
TRBJ2-5	NA	NA	TRBV6-1	TGTGCCAGCAGTGGCGTTATACTAGCCACCCAAGAGACCCAGTACTTC	CASSGVILATQETQYF
TRBJ2-7	TRBD1	few	TRBV5-4	TGTGCCAGCAGCACCCCGGGACAGGGCGTGTACGAGCAGTACTTC	CASSTPGQGVYEQYF
TRBJ1-1	NA	NA	TRBV7-8	TGTGCCAGCAGCTTAGTAGGGGGGAACACTGAAGCTTTCTTT	CASSLVGGNTEAFF
TRBJ2-2	NA	NA	TRBV28	TGTGCCAGCAGTTTCCTCCTGGGGCTGGTCAAACAAGACACCGGGGAGCTGTTTTTT	CASSFLLGLVKQDTGELFF
TRBJ2-4	TRBD1	NA	TRBV5-4	TGTGCCAGCAGCCAAGGACAGGGCGAAAACATTCAGTACTTC	CASSQGQGENIQYF
TRBJ2-3	TRBD2	NA	TRBV5-4	TGTGCCAGCGCGGGGGGTGAAACAGATACGCAGTATTTT	CASAGGETDTQYF
TRBJ1-2	TRBD1	NA	TRBV15	TGTGCCACCAGCAGAGAGCGGACAGGGGTTAACTATGGCTACACCTTC	CATSRERTGVNYGYTF
TRBJ1-1	TRBD1	NA	TRBV18	TGTGCCAGCTCACCTGTGGGACAGCTGAACACTGAAGCTTTCTTT	CASSPVGQLNTEAFF
TRBJ2-1	TRBD2	NA	TRBV27	TGTGCCAGCAGTCTGACGCCCCCCGGGACTAGTGTACCCCGCTCCTACAATGAGCAGTTCTTC	CASSLTPPGTSVPRSYNEQFF
TRBJ2-5	NA	few	TRBV4-2	TGTGCCAGCAGCCAAGGGCAGAGGGAGACCCAGTACTTC	CASSQGQRETQYF
TRBJ2-7	TRBD2	few	TRBV6-4	TGTGCCAGCAGTGCGGCCACGGGAGCGGGACCTACCTACGAGCAGTACTTC	CASSAATGAGPTYEQYF
TRBJ1-1	NA	NA	TRBV5-1	TGCGCCAGCAGACCTGGACGTGGACAGAGGACCCTAGAGGACACTGAAGCTTTCTTT	CASRPGRGQRTLEDTEAFF
TRBJ1-1	NA	NA	TRBV9	TGTGCCAGCAGCGTAGTGGGGGGCGGGGGAGGGAGGACTGAAGCTTTCTTT	CASSVVGGGGGRTEAFF
TRBJ2-1	TRBD2	NA	TRBV14	TGTGCCACCCCAGGACTAGCGGACAATGAGCAGTTCTTC	CATPGLADNEQFF
TRBJ2-1	TRBD1	NA	TRBV7-2	TGTGCCAGCAGCTTAGCGGGGACAGGGGCCTACAATGAGCAGTTCTTC	CASSLAGTGAYNEQFF
TRBJ2-1	TRBD1	NA	TRBV11-2	TGTGCCAGCAGCCTTGGACAGGGTATCAATGAGCAGTTCTTC	CASSLGQGINEQFF
TRBJ2-5	TRBD1	NA	TRBV5-1	TGCGCCAGCAGCTTGGACGGGGACAGGGGGCGCAGGGAGACCCAGTACTTC	CASSLDGDRGRRETQYF
TRBJ1-1	NA	NA	TRBV9	TGTGCCAGCAGTCCTAGGGGGGGTTCTGCTGAAGCTTTCTTT	CASSPRGGSAEAFF
TRBJ1-1	NA	few	TRBV6-1	TGTGCCAGCAGTGAAGCGAGGAACACTGAAGCTTTCTTT	CASSEARNTEAFF
TRBJ1-4	NA	NA	TRBV7-9	TGTGCCAGCAGCTTAGGCCGGGGGACTATGAGTGTTGAAAAACTGTTTTTT	CASSLGRGTMSVEKLFF
TRBJ1-1	NA	NA	TRBV20-1	TGCAGTGCTAGAAGGAGGGTTGAAGCTTTCTTT	CSARRRVEAFF
TRBJ2-5	TRBD2	NA	TRBV28	TGTGCCAGCAGGAAAAGGCTAGCGGGGGCTCGGAAAGAGACCCAGTACTTC	CASRKRLAGARKETQYF
TRBJ1-2	NA	NA	TRBV5-1	TGCGCCAGCAGCTTGGTTCAGGGCTATGGCTACACCTTC	CASSLVQGYGYTF
TRBJ1-6	NA	NA	TRBV6-1	TGTGCCAGCAGTGAACCCGGGGTTTCACCCCTCCACTTT	CASSEPGVSPLHF
TRBJ2-1	TRBD1	NA	TRBV19	TGTGCCAGTAGTATAGTGGGACAGGGGATCTATGAGCAGTTCTTC	CASSIVGQGIYEQFF
TRBJ2-1	TRBD1	NA	TRBV7-2	TGTGCCAGCAGCCGTGACAGGGGCATCGGGCAGTTCTTC	CASSRDRGIGQFF
TRBJ1-1	NA	NA	TRBV12-5	TGTGCTAGTGGTTTGGGGCAGGGTGCAGCTTTCTTT	CASGLGQGAAFF
TRBJ2-7	NA	NA	TRBV4-3	TGCGCCAGCAGCCAAGATTCAGACGGGGTGGGGGAGCAGTACTTC	CASSQDSDGVGEQYF
TRBJ2-4	NA	NA	TRBV11-2	TGTGCCAGCAGCCCAGTCCCGGGTCTAAACATTCAGTACTTC	CASSPVPGLNIQYF
TRBJ1-1	NA	NA	TRBV18	TGTGCCAGCTCACCACAACAGGGACTGAACACTGAAGCTTTCTTT	CASSPQQGLNTEAFF
TRBJ2-7	TRBD1	NA	TRBV6-6	TGTGCCAGCAGTACTCAGACAGGGCGGGCCTACGAGCAGTACTTC	CASSTQTGRAYEQYF
TRBJ2-1	NA	NA	TRBV5-1	TGCGCCAGCAGCTTGCCGCCCGGGGAGCAGTTCTTC	CASSLPPGEQFF
TRBJ1-1	TRBD1	NA	TRBV5-1	TGCGCCAGCAGCACGGGACAGGGGAACACTGAAGCTTTCTTT	CASSTGQGNTEAFF
TRBJ2-3	NA	NA	TRBV27	TGTGCCAGCAGAACCGGGACATCCCTTTGGGATACGCAGTATTTT	CASRTGTSLWDTQYF
TRBJ1-2	NA	once	TRBV27	TGTGCCAGCAGCCATAAGACGAGCGGCTATGGCTACACCTTC	CASSHKTSGYGYTF
TRBJ2-1	TRBD2	NA	TRBV19	TGTGCCAGTAGTATACGGACTAGCGGGCCTTACAATGAGCAGTTCTTC	CASSIRTSGPYNEQFF
TRBJ1-5	TRBD1	NA	TRBV6-4	TGTGCCAGCAGTAACAGGGGGCTGTCTCAGCCCCAGCATTTT	CASSNRGLSQPQHF